The rows below give T cell receptor beta chains drawn from one sample of a study of spatial heterogeneity in lung cancer. TCRdb independently ran MiXCR on the 5' RACE reads; one entry per CDR3 protein. This sample has a few thousand distinct CDR3 sequences, with 16% found just once. This material consisted of PBMCs, taken at surgery. The receptors stem from a male donor with early-stage non-small cell lung cancer. The CDR3 runs from the conserved cysteine through the conserved F or W. D genes are given only for firm matches. Size tells how often a clone was seen (once, few, many) or the class of an expanded clone, and some rows leave it out.

cdr3_nt	cdr3_aa	cdr3_length	v_call	j_call	d_call	clone_size
TGCAGTGCTAGAGATCTCGCGGGGGAACGATGGGGGATGTACCAAGAGACCCAGTACTTC	CSARDLAGERWGMYQETQYF	20	TRBV20-1	TRBJ2-5	TRBD2	many
TGTGCCAGCAGCCAAGTTTCGGGACAGCCTATTTCGGACAATGAGCAGTTCTTC	CASSQVSGQPISDNEQFF	18	TRBV4-2	TRBJ2-1	TRBD1	medium-sized
TGTGCCAGCTCACCCGTGTTACGGGACAGGGACCTCTACGAGCAGTACTTC	CASSPVLRDRDLYEQYF	17	TRBV18	TRBJ2-7	TRBD1	few
TGCGCCAGCAGCCAAGCATGGGACAGGGGCTCGTACGAGCAGTACTTC	CASSQAWDRGSYEQYF	16	TRBV4-1	TRBJ2-7	TRBD1	few
TGTGCCAGCAGCTTAGGGGACAAGTACCAAGAGACCCAGTACTTC	CASSLGDKYQETQYF	15	TRBV11-2	TRBJ2-5	NA	NA
TGTGCCAGCAGTCATTACGTAAGGATGAGCTCCTATAATTCACCCCTCCACTTT	CASSHYVRMSSYNSPLHF	18	TRBV27	TRBJ1-6	NA	NA
TGTGCCAGCAGCTGGGCCTTGGAGCAGTACTTC	CASSWALEQYF	11	TRBV7-8	TRBJ2-7	NA	medium-sized
TGTGCCAGCAAACTAGCGGGGGGAAGTGAGCAGTTCTTC	CASKLAGGSEQFF	13	TRBV7-3	TRBJ2-1	TRBD2	NA
TGCGCCAGCAGTTCCGGGACGGCAAAGTTTTTGGCTGAAGCTTTCTTT	CASSSGTAKFLAEAFF	16	TRBV10-2	TRBJ1-1	NA	medium-sized
TGTGCCAGCAGTTACTCTGCAGTAAGCTCCTACGAGCAGTACTTC	CASSYSAVSSYEQYF	15	TRBV6-2/TRBV6-3	TRBJ2-7	NA	many
TGTGCCAGCAATGGGGACAGGGGGTCCTACACCTTC	CASNGDRGSYTF	12	TRBV25-1	TRBJ1-2	TRBD1	few
TGCAGTGCTAGATCCATCGCGGGCACAGATACGCAGTATTTT	CSARSIAGTDTQYF	14	TRBV20-1	TRBJ2-3	NA	few